The clone carrying this T cell receptor beta chain was recorded once. What it binds is not known. Measured with immunoSEQ multiplex PCR; TCRdb has only the in-frame clones, and not every one. The data contain 97,000 or so clones, around four fifths of them seen just once; the ten biggest clones take up 25% to 40%. With cryopreserved PBMCs as the source, 1.5 to 2 micrograms of genomic DNA went to TCR beta libraries. This sample was included in a study of cytotoxic CD8 clonotypes in ibrutinib-treated CLL. Overall study context: Response samples were taken after a median of about 12 months on treatment, range 6 to 36.

Study results and caveats: Clonality went higher at ibrutinib response and then dropped back toward baseline at progression.

The CDR3 loop spans 12 amino acids. Germline CDR1 reads SEHNR; CDR2 reads FQNEAQ (reference sequence). V was cut by 5 bases and J by 6 bases, with 10 bases left in between. The clonotype was recovered from a human donor with chronic lymphocytic leukemia. The chain combines TRBV7-9 with TRBJ1-1, with a tentative D call TRBD1 (5 bases). The material was PBMCs, obtained after 12 months of ibrutinib treatment. The CDR3: CASSDQGPEAFF. CDR3 coding DNA: TGTGCCAGCAGCGACCAGGGACCTGAAGCTTTCTTT.